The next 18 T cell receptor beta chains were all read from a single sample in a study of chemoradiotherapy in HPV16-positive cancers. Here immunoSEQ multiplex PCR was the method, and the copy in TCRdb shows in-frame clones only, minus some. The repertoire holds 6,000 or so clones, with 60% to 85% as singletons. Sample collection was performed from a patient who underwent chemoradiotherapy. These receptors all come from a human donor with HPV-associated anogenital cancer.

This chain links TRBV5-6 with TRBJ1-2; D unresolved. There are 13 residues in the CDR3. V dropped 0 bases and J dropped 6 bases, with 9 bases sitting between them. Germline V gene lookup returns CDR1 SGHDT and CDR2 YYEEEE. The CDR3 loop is CASSLGLGNGYTF. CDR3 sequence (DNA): TGTGCCAGCAGCTTGGGCCTAGGGAATGGCTACACCTTC.

The chain's CDR3 is CASSFPGMNTEAFF. In DNA, the CDR3 is TGTGCCAGTAGCTTCCCGGGCATGAACACTGAAGCTTTCTTT. The V gene is TRBV19, the J gene TRBJ1-1; D gene ambiguous. V was trimmed by 6 bases and J by 0 bases, leaving 11 bases between them. Germline CDR1 and CDR2: LNHDA and SQIVND (reference sequence). This CDR3 comprises 14 residues.

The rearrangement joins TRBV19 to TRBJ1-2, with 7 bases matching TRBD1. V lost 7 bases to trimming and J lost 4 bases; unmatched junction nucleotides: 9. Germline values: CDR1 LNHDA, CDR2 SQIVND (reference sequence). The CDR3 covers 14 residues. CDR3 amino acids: CASNDRDGIYGYTF. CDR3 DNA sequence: TGTGCCAGTAACGACAGGGATGGCATCTATGGCTACACCTTC.

The CDR3 coding sequence is TGTGCCAGCAGCTTAGAGGCTAGCGGGGGGAAGTACTTC. Protein sequence: CASSLEASGGKYF. This chain connects TRBV7-2 to TRBJ2-5; 11 positions agree with TRBD2. The germline gives CDR1 SGHTA, CDR2 FQGNSA. The CDR3 consists of 13 residues. V gave up 1 base and J gave up 12 bases; unmatched junction bases: 4.

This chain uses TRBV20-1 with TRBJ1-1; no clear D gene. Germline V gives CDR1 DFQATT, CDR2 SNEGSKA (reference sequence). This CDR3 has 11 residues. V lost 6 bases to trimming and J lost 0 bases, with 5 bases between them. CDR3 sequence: CSAEVNTEAFF. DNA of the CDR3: TGCAGTGCCGAAGTGAACACTGAAGCTTTCTTT.

The CDR3 loop is CATSRGQEGGDEQFF. In DNA, the CDR3 is TGTGCCACCAGCAGGGGACAGGAGGGCGGAGATGAGCAGTTCTTC. This chain links TRBV15 with TRBJ2-1, with 8 bases aligning to TRBD1. V dropped 3 bases and J dropped 8; count of bases not matched to a gene: 9. Germline-derived CDR1 and CDR2 are LNHNV and YYDKDF (reference sequence). CDR3 length: 15 amino acids.

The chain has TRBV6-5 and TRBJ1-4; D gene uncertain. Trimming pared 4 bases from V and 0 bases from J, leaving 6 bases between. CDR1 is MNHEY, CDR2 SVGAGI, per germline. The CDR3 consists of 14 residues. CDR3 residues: CASSFRSTNEKLFF. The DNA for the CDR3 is TGTGCCAGCAGTTTCAGATCAACTAATGAAAAACTGTTTTTT.

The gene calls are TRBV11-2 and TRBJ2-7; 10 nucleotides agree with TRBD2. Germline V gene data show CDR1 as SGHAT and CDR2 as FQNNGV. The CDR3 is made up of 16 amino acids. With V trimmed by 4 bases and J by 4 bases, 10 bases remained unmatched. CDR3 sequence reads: CASSSLKLAGVYEQYV. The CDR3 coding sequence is TGTGCCAGCAGCTCGTTGAAGCTAGCGGGGGTTTACGAGCAGTACGTC.

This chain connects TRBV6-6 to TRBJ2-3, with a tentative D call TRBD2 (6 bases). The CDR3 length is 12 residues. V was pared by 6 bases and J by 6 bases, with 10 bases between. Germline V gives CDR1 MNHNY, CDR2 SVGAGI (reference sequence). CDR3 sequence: CASSAAGDTQYF. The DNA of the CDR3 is TGTGCCAGCAGCGCTGCGGGGGATACGCAGTATTTT.

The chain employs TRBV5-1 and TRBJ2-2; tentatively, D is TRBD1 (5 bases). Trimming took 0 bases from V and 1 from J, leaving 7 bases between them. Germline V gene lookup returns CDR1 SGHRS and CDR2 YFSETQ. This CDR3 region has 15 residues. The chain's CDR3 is CASSLGTRNTGELFF. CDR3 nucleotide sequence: TGCGCCAGCAGCTTGGGGACACGGAACACCGGGGAGCTGTTTTTT.

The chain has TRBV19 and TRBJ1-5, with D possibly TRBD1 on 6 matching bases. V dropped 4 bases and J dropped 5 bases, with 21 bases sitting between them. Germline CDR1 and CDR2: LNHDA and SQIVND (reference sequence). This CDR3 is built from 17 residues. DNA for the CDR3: TGTGCCAGTAGTAGGGGCGGGTGGACAGCGGACCATCAGCCCCAGCATTTT. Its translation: CASSRGGWTADHQPQHF. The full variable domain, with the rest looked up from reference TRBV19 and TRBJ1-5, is DGGITQSPKYLFRKEGQNVTLSCEQNLNHDAMYWYRQDPGQGLRLIYYSQIVNDFQKGDIAEGYSVSREKKESFPLTVTSAQKNPTAFYLCASSRGGWTADHQPQHFGDGTRLSIL.

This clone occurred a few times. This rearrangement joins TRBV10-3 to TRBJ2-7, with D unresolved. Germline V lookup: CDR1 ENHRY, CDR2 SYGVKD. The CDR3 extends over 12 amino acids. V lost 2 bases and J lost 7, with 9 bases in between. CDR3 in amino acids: CAISEGVREQYV. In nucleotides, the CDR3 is TGTGCCATCAGTGAGGGGGTTCGGGAGCAGTACGTC.

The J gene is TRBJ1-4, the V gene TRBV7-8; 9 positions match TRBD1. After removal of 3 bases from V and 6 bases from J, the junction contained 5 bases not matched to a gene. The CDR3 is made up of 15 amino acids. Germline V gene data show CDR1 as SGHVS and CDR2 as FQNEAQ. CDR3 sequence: CASSFGQGSDEKLFF. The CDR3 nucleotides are TGTGCCAGCAGCTTCGGACAGGGGTCGGATGAAAAACTGTTTTTT.

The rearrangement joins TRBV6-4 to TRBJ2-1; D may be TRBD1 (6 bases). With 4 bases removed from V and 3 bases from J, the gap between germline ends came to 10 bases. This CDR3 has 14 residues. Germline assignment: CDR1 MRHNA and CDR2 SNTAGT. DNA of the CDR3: TGTGCCAGCAGTGCAGAGGGGGACTACAATGAGCAGTTCTTC. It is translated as CASSAEGDYNEQFF.

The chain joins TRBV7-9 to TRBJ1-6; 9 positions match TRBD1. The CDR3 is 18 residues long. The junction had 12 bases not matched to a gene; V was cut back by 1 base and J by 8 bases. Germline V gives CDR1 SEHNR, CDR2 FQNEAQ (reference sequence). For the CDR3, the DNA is TGTGCCAGCAGCTTAGTTAGCGGCGGGACAGGGAGCGATTCACCCCTCCACTTT. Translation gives CASSLVSGGTGSDSPLHF.

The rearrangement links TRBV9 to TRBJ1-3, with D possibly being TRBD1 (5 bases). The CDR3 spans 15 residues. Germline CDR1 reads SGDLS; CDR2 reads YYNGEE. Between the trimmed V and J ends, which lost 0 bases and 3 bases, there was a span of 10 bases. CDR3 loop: CASSVDMGGGNTIYF. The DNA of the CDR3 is TGTGCCAGCAGCGTAGATATGGGGGGTGGAAACACCATATATTTT.

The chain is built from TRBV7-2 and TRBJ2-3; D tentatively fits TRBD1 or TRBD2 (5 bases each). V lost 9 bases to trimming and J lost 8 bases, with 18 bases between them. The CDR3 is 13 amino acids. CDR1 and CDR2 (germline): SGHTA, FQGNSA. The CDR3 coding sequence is TGTGCCAGTATCCGGGACCCAAGGGGTACGCAGTATTTT. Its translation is CASIRDPRGTQYF.

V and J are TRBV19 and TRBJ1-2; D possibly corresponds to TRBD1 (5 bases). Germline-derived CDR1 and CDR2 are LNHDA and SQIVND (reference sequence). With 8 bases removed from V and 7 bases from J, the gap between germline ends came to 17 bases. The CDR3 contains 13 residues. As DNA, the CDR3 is TGTGCCAGTTCCCGCAGGGACCGTCCTGGCTACACCTTC. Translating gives CASSRRDRPGYTF.